This T cell receptor beta chain came from a study of T cell responses to AZD1222 COVID-19 vaccine. General study findings and limits: Across the whole spike, CD4 TCRs peaked at regions 160-218 and 743-854. Spike-specific TCR breadth rose after two AZD1222 doses, and depth rose as well. Epitopes outside B.1.351 and B.1.1.7 mutated regions reportedly drew nearly half of spike TCRs.

This CDR3 contains 14 residues. The germline V gene has CDR1 SNHLY and CDR2 FYNNEI. V lost 8 bases, J lost 0 bases, and 4 bases stayed unmatched. In regard to this clone: Its antigen is unknown.

The method was immunoSEQ multiplex PCR; TCRdb's version includes in-frame clones alone and lacks a portion of them. In the table there are roughly 150,000 clones, 87% of which are singletons. The rearrangement joins TRBV2 to TRBJ2-3; TRBD2 agrees at 8 bases. The sample consisted of peripheral blood, taken 28 days after the second AZD1222 dose. The TCR was taken from an adult who received the AZD1222 COVID-19 vaccine. CDR3 sequence: CASDLAGSTDTQYF. CDR3 nucleotides: TGTGCCAGCGATTTAGCGGGAAGCACAGATACGCAGTATTTT.